This T cell receptor beta chain was identified during a study of T cells in Graves' hyperthyroidism and ophthalmopathy. About the research overall: The authors collected peripheral blood at initial diagnosis, before any treatment. Study observations and caveats: Stable hyperthyroidism was told apart from ophthalmopathy by a model built on 13 V-J features.

Amplification of TCR beta CDR3 regions used RNA as the template. A first-round RT-PCR of the TCR CDR3 used the HTBI primer set. TCRdb processed the multiplex PCR reads anew with MiXCR; each CDR3 protein has one entry. The sample lists some 800,000 distinct CDR3 sequences; 38% were seen once. This clonotype appeared a few times. The antigen is not known. In patients aged 18 to 65, hyperthyroidism was newly diagnosed, with duration under 2 months. Diagnosis relied on clinical symptoms, serum thyroxine and TRAb, thyroid ultrasound and orbital computed tomography. CDR1 MNHNS and CDR2 SASEGT come from the germline V gene. This CDR3 is 16 amino acids long. V dropped 2 bases and J dropped 0 bases, with 11 bases sitting between them.

Sequencing used blood. This receptor was obtained from a man between 18 and 35 years old with Graves' hyperthyroidism. The genes are TRBV6-1 and TRBJ1-5; D unclear. The CDR3, as DNA: TGTGCCAGCAGTGAAAGGGCCATCAATAGCAATCAGCCCCAGCATTTT. Translation gives CASSERAINSNQPQHF.